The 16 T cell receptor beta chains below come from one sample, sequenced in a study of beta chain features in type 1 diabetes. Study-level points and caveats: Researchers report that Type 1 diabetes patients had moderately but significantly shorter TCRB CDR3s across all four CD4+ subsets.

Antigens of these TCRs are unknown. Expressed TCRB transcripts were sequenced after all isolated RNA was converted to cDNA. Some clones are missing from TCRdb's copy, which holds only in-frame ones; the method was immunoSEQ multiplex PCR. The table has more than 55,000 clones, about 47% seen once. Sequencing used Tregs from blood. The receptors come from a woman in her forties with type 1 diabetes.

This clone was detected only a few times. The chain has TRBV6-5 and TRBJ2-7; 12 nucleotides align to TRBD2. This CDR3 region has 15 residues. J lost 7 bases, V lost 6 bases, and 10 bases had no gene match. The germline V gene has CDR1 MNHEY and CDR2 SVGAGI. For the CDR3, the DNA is TGTGCCAGCAGAAGGACTTCTAGCGGGAGGGGTGAGCAGTACTTC. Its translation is CASRRTSSGRGEQYF.

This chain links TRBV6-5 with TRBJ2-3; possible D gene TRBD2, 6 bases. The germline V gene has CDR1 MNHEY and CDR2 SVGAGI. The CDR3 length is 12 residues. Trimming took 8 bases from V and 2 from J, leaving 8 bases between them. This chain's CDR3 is CASRGYTDTQYF. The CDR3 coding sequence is TGTGCCAGCCGGGGGTACACAGATACGCAGTATTTT.

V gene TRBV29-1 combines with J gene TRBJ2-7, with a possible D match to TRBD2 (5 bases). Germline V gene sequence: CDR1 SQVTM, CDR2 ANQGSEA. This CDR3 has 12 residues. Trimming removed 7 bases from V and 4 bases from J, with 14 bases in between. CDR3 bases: TGCAGCGCTGGGGAGTGGTCTTACGAGCAGTACTTC. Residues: CSAGEWSYEQYF.

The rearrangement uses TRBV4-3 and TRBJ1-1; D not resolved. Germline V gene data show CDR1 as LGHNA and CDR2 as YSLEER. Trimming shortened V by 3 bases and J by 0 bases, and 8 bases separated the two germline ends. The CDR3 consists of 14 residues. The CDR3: CASSQNEMNTEAFF. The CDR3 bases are TGCGCCAGCAGCCAGAACGAGATGAACACTGAAGCTTTCTTT.

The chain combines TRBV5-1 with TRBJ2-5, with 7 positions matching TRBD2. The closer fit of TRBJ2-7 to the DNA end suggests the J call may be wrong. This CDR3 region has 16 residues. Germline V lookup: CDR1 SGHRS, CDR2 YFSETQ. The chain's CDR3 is CASSLSPSGAAGEQYF. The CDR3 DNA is TGCGCCAGCAGCTTGTCCCCTAGCGGAGCCGCGGGCGAGCAGTACTTC.

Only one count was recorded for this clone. CDR3 DNA: TGTGCCAGCAGCCCTAAGCAGGGGGCATCCGGCTACACCTTC. Translated, it gives CASSPKQGASGYTF. The chain carries TRBV7-2 and TRBJ1-2, with 8 nucleotides matching TRBD1. The CDR3 runs 14 residues. V shed 5 bases and J 8 bases; nucleotides not matched to a gene: 10. Looked up from germline, CDR1 is SGHTA and CDR2 is FQGNSA.

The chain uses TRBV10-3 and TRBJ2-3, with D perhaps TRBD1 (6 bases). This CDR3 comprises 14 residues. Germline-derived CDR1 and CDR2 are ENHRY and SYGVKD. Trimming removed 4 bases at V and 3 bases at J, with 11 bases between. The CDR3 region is CAISGRDTTDTQYF. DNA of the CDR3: TGTGCCATCAGTGGAAGGGACACTACAGATACGCAGTATTTT.

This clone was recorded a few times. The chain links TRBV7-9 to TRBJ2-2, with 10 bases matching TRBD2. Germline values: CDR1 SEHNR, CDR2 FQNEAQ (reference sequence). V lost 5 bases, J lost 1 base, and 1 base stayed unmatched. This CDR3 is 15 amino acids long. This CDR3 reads CASSPSGRNTGELFF. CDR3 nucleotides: TGTGCCAGCAGCCCTAGCGGGAGGAACACCGGGGAGCTGTTTTTT.

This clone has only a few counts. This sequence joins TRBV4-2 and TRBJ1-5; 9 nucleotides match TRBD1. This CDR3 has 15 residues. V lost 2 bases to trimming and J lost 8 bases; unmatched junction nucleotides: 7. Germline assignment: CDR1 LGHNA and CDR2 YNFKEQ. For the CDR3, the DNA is TGTGCCAGCAGCCAATCGGGGACAGGGAGAGAGCCCCAGCATTTT. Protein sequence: CASSQSGTGREPQHF.

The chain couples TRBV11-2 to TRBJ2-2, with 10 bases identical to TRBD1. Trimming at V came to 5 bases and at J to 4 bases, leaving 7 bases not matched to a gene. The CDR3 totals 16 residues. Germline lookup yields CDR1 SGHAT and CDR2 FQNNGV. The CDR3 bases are TGTGCCAGCAGCCGTACGGGACAGGGGAGCACCGGGGAGCTGTTTTTT. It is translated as CASSRTGQGSTGELFF.

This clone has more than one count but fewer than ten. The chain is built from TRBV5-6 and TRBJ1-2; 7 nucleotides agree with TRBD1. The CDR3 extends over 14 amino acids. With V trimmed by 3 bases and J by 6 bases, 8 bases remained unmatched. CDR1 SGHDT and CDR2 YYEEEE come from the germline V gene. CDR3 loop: CASSWVEGADGYTF. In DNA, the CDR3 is TGTGCCAGCAGCTGGGTAGAGGGGGCCGATGGCTACACCTTC.

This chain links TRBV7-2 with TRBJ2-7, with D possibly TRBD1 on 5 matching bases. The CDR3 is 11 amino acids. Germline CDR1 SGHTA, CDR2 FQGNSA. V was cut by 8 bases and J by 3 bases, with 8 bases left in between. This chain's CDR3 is CASGTGYEQYF. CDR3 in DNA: TGTGCCAGCGGAACAGGCTACGAGCAGTACTTC.

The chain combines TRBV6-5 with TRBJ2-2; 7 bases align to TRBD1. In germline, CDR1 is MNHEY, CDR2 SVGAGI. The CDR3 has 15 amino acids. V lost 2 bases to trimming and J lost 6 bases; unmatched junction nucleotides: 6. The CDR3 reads CASSYEGARSGELFF. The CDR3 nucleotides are TGTGCCAGCAGTTACGAGGGGGCGCGTTCCGGGGAGCTGTTTTTT.

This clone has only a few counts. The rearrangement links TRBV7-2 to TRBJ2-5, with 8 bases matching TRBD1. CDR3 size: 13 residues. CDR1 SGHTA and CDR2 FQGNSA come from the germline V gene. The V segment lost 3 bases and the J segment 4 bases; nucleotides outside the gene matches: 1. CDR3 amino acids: CASSFDRGETQYF. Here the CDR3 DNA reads TGTGCCAGCAGCTTCGACAGGGGAGAGACCCAGTACTTC.

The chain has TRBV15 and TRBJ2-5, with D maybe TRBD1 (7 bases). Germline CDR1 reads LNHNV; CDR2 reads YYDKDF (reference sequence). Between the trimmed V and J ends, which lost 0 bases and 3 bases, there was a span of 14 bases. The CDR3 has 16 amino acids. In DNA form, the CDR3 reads TGTGCCACCAGCAGAGATCGCGGAGGGGGCAAAGAGACCCAGTACTTC. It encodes CATSRDRGGGKETQYF.

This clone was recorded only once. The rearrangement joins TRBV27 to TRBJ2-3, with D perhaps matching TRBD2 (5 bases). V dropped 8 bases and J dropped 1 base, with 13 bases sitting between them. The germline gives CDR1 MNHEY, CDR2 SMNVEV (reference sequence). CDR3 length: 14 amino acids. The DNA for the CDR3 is TGTGCCAGCGGGTTGACTACTGGCACAGATACGCAGTATTTT. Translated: CASGLTTGTDTQYF.